The clone carrying this T cell receptor beta chain was recorded at least ten times. The target antigen is unknown. Patients were aged 18 to 65, had disease duration under 2 months, and had newly diagnosed hyperthyroidism. The sample originates from a study of T cells in Graves' hyperthyroidism and ophthalmopathy. Findings and limits, study-wide: Ophthalmopathy was distinguished from stable hyperthyroidism by 13 V-J signatures. With a median lead of approximately six months before onset, the model predicted ophthalmopathy. Most clonotypes that expanded in the thyroid above 0.001 also showed up in blood.

The source material, RNA transcripts, was used to amplify TCR beta CDR3 regions. When the TCR CDR3 underwent first-round RT-PCR, the HTBI primer set was used. Using its own MiXCR run on the multiplex PCR reads, TCRdb lists one record per CDR3 protein. The sample lists about 560,000 distinct CDR3 sequences; around 42% were seen once. Germline values: CDR1 SGHTA, CDR2 FQGNSA. This CDR3 is 15 amino acids long. V was clipped by 6 bases and J by 5 bases, with 19 bases between them. The specimen sequenced was peripheral blood or thyroid tissue (not recorded which). This chain joins TRBV7-2 and TRBJ2-5; D perhaps matches TRBD2 (6 bases). The TCR sequence derives from a woman younger than 30 with Graves' hyperthyroidism. The CDR3 spells CASSAPVAGRETQYF. The CDR3 region has the DNA TGTGCCAGCAGTGCCCCAGTGGCAGGGAGGGAGACCCAGTACTTC.